A single sample is the source of the 17 T cell receptor beta chains below, sequenced in a study of brain T cells in children with intractable seizures. The method was immunoSEQ multiplex PCR; TCRdb's version includes in-frame clones alone and lacks a portion of them. The repertoire has under 150,000 clones, 90% to 95% of them found once; the top ten carry 3.5% to 4%. Sequencing used peripheral blood, obtained at surgery. Receptor source: a boy under two years old with hemimegalencephaly and intractable seizures.

V is TRBV6-5 and J is TRBJ1-3; D might be TRBD1 (5 bases). Germline CDR1 reads MNHEY; CDR2 reads SVGAGI. The CDR3 consists of 15 residues. Between the trimmed V and J ends, which lost 6 bases and 2 bases, there was a span of 14 bases. The chain's CDR3 is CASRARGGAGNTIYF. The CDR3 DNA reads TGTGCCAGCAGGGCTCGGGGGGGGGCTGGAAACACCATATATTTT.

The chain is built from TRBV4-1 and TRBJ2-7; TRBD1 matches at 8 bases. The CDR3 sequence is 16 residues long. From germline, CDR1 is MGHRA and CDR2 YSYEKL. Trimming at V came to 0 bases and at J to 1 base, leaving 5 bases not matched to a gene. In DNA, the CDR3 is TGCGCCAGCAGCCAAGATATACAGGGGGAGTCCTACGAGCAGTACTTC. This sequence encodes CASSQDIQGESYEQYF.

The J gene is TRBJ2-4, the V gene TRBV25-1; D unclear. The CDR3 runs to 14 residues. Trimming removed 1 base from V and 5 bases from J, with 9 bases in between. Germline lookup yields CDR1 MGHDK and CDR2 SYGVNS. CDR3 sequence (DNA): TGTGCCAGCAGTGAATTTAGTCGAGAAAACATTCAGTACTTC. This translates into CASSEFSRENIQYF. Supplemented by reference TRBV25-1 and TRBJ2-4, the full variable domain reads EADIYQTPRYLVIGTGKKITLECSQTMGHDKMYWYQQDPGMELHLIHYSYGVNSTEKGDLSSESTVSRIRTEHFPLTLESARPSHTSQYLCASSEFSRENIQYFGAGTRLSVL.

The chain employs TRBV6-5 and TRBJ2-3; tentatively, D is TRBD1 or TRBD2 (5 bases each). The V and J ends lost 7 bases and 3 bases respectively, with 17 bases between them. Germline V gene lookup returns CDR1 MNHEY and CDR2 SVGAGI. The CDR3 contains 15 residues. As DNA, the CDR3 is TGTGCCAGCACTCAGGGACGCCCCCGGACAGATACGCAGTATTTT. It codes for CASTQGRPRTDTQYF.

The chain links TRBV7-2 to TRBJ2-5; D gene uncertain. V was shortened by 1 base and J by 4 bases, with 7 bases between the two germline ends. This CDR3 has 13 amino acids. The V gene's germline CDR1 is SGHTA and CDR2 FQGNSA. The CDR3 nucleotides are TGTGCCAGCAGCTTAGTAGGGTCAGAGACCCAGTACTTC. The encoded protein is CASSLVGSETQYF.

The chain's CDR3 is CASSQVGRQGQDTQYF. The CDR3 DNA reads as TGTGCCAGCAGCCAAGTTGGCCGACAGGGACAAGATACGCAGTATTTT. The gene calls are TRBV3-1 (or the pseudogene TRBV3-2) and TRBJ2-3; 7 bases agree with TRBD1. In germline, CDR1 is LGHDT, CDR2 YNNKEL (reference sequence). The CDR3 has 16 residues. V dropped 1 base and J dropped 5; count of bases not matched to a gene: 9.

V usage is TRBV19 and J usage is TRBJ2-4; D uncertain. This CDR3 region has 16 residues. The germline CDR1 and CDR2 sequences are LNHDA and SQIVND (reference sequence). The V end lost 5 bases, the J end lost 0 bases, and 14 bases lay between the germline ends. CDR3 DNA sequence: TGTGCCAGTAGTCCAACACCTCGCTTAGCCAAAAACATTCAGTACTTC. Encoded protein: CASSPTPRLAKNIQYF.

The chain links TRBV6-2 or TRBV6-3 to TRBJ2-3; 7 bases agree with TRBD2. The CDR3 runs to 14 residues. V shed 5 bases and J 12 bases; nucleotides not matched to a gene: 14. The germline V gene encodes CDR1 MNHEY and CDR2 SVGEGT. The DNA for the CDR3 is TGTGCCAGCAGTGGAAGGACTAGTCGGTATGTCCAGTATTTT. This codes for CASSGRTSRYVQYF.

The gene calls are TRBV7-9 and TRBJ2-3; 7 positions match TRBD2. Germline CDR1 SEHNR, CDR2 FQNEAQ (reference sequence). V lost 5 bases to trimming and J lost 0 bases; unmatched junction nucleotides: 5. CDR3 size: 15 residues. CDR3 bases: TGTGCCAGCAGCCAGAGCGGGGCTAGCACAGATACGCAGTATTTT. This gives the protein CASSQSGASTDTQYF.

CDR3 DNA: TGTGCCAGCAGGGACAGGGGTATCTATGGCTACACCTTC. This translates into CASRDRGIYGYTF. The rearrangement uses TRBV6-4 and TRBJ1-2; 9 nucleotides match TRBD1. J lost 4 bases, V lost 6 bases, and 3 bases had no gene match. The CDR3 is 13 residues long. Germline V CDR1 and CDR2: MRHNA, SNTAGT.

This clone is a singleton in its sample. The V and J genes are TRBV30 and TRBJ1-2; D is ambiguous. The germline V gene encodes CDR1 GTSNPN and CDR2 SVGIG (reference sequence). Deletions cut 4 bases from V and 8 bases from J, with 11 bases between. The CDR3 runs 11 residues. CDR3 sequence: CAWTAGGGYTF. Written as DNA, the CDR3 is TGTGCCTGGACTGCCGGAGGGGGCTACACCTTC.

The chain couples TRBV7-9 to TRBJ1-3; TRBD1 might be the D (5 bases). Trimming cost V 4 bases and J 9 bases, with 19 bases left between them. Looked up from germline, CDR1 is SEHNR and CDR2 is FQNEAQ (reference sequence). There are 15 residues in the CDR3. The CDR3 region has the DNA TGTGCCAGCAGCTCGGGGCCAGTCCGTTGGGGCACCATATATTTT. This encodes CASSSGPVRWGTIYF.

This clone was seen a single time. The gene calls are TRBV11-3 and TRBJ2-7, with D unclear. Trimming shortened V by 5 bases and J by 5 bases, and 7 bases separated the two germline ends. The CDR3 contains 11 residues. Per germline, CDR1 SGHNT and CDR2 YENEEA. The CDR3 DNA sequence: TGTGCCAGCAGCCGAAAAGACGAGCAGTACTTC. Protein sequence: CASSRKDEQYF.

The gene calls are TRBV4-1 and TRBJ2-3; D might be TRBD2 (5 bases). The ends were cut back, 0 bases at V and 3 bases at J, with 13 bases in the middle. CDR3 length: 16 residues. Germline loops: CDR1 MGHRA, CDR2 YSYEKL. CDR3 sequence reads: CASSQDEGTPTDTQYF. The CDR3 nucleotides read TGCGCCAGCAGCCAAGATGAGGGTACCCCTACAGATACGCAGTATTTT.

This chain connects TRBV19 to TRBJ2-7; 11 bases are shared with TRBD2. J lost 5 bases, V lost 7 bases, and 7 bases had no gene match. From germline, CDR1 is LNHDA and CDR2 SQIVND (reference sequence). This CDR3 is 14 amino acids long. The CDR3 region has the DNA TGTGCCAGTACCGGGCTAGCGGGAGGAAACGAGCAGTACTTC. Encoded protein: CASTGLAGGNEQYF.

V usage is TRBV11-2 and J usage is TRBJ2-7, with a tentative D call TRBD2 (7 bases). The CDR3 is 13 residues long. Trimming removed 8 bases at V and 3 bases at J, with 14 bases between. Germline CDR1 reads SGHAT; CDR2 reads FQNNGV. The DNA of the CDR3 is TGTGCCAGCGGCCTCGGGGGGCGCTACGAGCAGTACTTC. Protein product: CASGLGGRYEQYF. The whole variable domain, filled in from reference TRBV11-2 and TRBJ2-7, reads EAGVAQSPRYKIIEKRQSVAFWCNPISGHATLYWYQQILGQGPKLLIQFQNNGVVDDSQLPKDRFSAERLKGVDSTLKIQPAKLEDSAVYLCASGLGGRYEQYFGPGTRLTVT.

The chain recombines TRBV2 with TRBJ2-2; D is unresolved. The CDR3 length is 13 residues. Trimming removed 1 base from V and 9 bases from J, with 9 bases in between. The germline V gene has CDR1 SNHLY and CDR2 FYNNEI. The CDR3 region is CASSEGSTRELFF. CDR3 sequence (DNA): TGTGCCAGCAGTGAAGGATCGACCCGGGAGCTGTTTTTT.